This T cell receptor beta chain was sequenced in a study of blood T cell repertoires in COVID-19. Looking at the study overall: Specimens from acute and convalescent COVID-19 originated in the United States, Italy and Spain. PBMCs, B-cell-depleted T cells, or T cells provided the cDNA or gDNA that made up the material.

The ends lost 3 bases at V and 6 bases at J; junction bases unmatched: 8. The CDR3 spans 16 residues. Germline values: CDR1 SGHAT, CDR2 FQNNGV. The authors' processing: Researchers report that nucleated cell counts were estimated from reference gene primer amplification. Only in-frame clones appear in the TCRdb table, and some are missing; sequencing was by immunoSEQ multiplex PCR. The DNA was the basis for D and trimming; V, J and clone size are from that table. The sample yields some 200,000 clones, around 95% seen once. In Seattle, patients joined the study during active infection and were tracked longitudinally.

V and J are TRBV11-2 and TRBJ1-6, with 7 positions matching TRBD1. Specimen: peripheral blood. The TCR was taken from a man aged 25 to 45 with COVID-19, enrolled during active disease. The CDR3 region is CASSLRGQGGNSPLHF. CDR3 coding DNA: TGTGCCAGCAGCTTGAGGGGGCAGGGAGGTAATTCACCCCTCCACTTT. The full variable domain, its missing parts supplied by reference TRBV11-2 and TRBJ1-6, is EAGVAQSPRYKIIEKRQSVAFWCNPISGHATLYWYQQILGQGPKLLIQFQNNGVVDDSQLPKDRFSAERLKGVDSTLKIQPAKLEDSAVYLCASSLRGQGGNSPLHFGNGTRLTVT.